This TCR beta chain is from a study of shared clonotypes between healthy human individuals. Trimming stripped 4 bases from V and 2 bases from J, with 9 bases between. Germline lookup yields CDR1 ENHRY and CDR2 SYGVKD. This CDR3 is built from 14 residues. The study drew its donors from healthy HIV-negative adults without recent acute infections or vaccinations. TCRdb's table, derived via immunoSEQ multiplex PCR, lists solely in-frame clones and lacks some. The sample carries more than 1,200,000 clones, about 98.5% recorded once. This receptor was obtained from a man under 40 in good health. Sequencing was performed on naive CD4+ T cells sorted from blood. As to subset: CD45RA+ positively selected. The J gene is TRBJ1-3, the V gene TRBV10-3; the D gene is possibly TRBD1 (6 bases). The CDR3 region has the DNA TGTGCCATCAGTGGTCACAGGGCTGGAAACACCATATATTTT. This gives the protein CAISGHRAGNTIYF.